What follows are 6 T cell receptor beta chains derived from one specimen sequenced in a study of breast tumors, draining lymph nodes, adjacent tissues. Breast cancer patients provided tissue from their axillary draining lymph nodes. Using its own MiXCR run on the multiplex PCR reads, TCRdb lists one record per CDR3 protein. Here the sample spans under 250,000 distinct CDR3 sequences, about a third being singletons. Sequencing used axillary lymph node tissue. The receptors come from a female donor with breast cancer. Some clones in this sample may be carry-over from other donors' samples.

In regard to this clonotype: At one of its ends the junction is not consistent with the germline gene, which may arise from a read error. The chain employs TRBV29-1 and TRBJ2-5; D gene uncertain. CDR3 length: 11 residues. CDR1 and CDR2 (germline): SQVTM, ANQGSEA. CDR3 DNA: TGCAGCGTTGCGGTTCAAGAGATCCAGTACTTC. Translated, it gives CSVAVQEIQYF.

This clonotype came up many times. J is TRBJ1-2 and V is TRBV6-5, with D possibly matching TRBD1 (5 bases). Germline V CDR1 and CDR2: MNHEY, SVGAGI. This CDR3 contains 13 residues. V lost 0 bases and J lost 7, with 9 bases in between. The CDR3 is CASSYSGRAGYTF. DNA of the CDR3: TGTGCCAGCAGTTACTCAGGCAGGGCTGGCTACACCTTC.

Concerning this clonotype itself: This may be a read error, as it is one base from a much larger clone. The chain carries TRBV7-2 and TRBJ2-5, with D tentatively TRBD2 (6 bases). Germline V gives CDR1 SGHTA, CDR2 FQGNSA. The CDR3 sequence is 12 residues long. The CDR3 here is CASSLIFGLPFF. CDR3 DNA: TGTGCCAGCAGCTTAATCTTTGGACTACCGTTTTTT.

This clonotype has ten or more counts. The chain links TRBV3-1 to TRBJ2-1; TRBD2 might be the D (6 bases). Germline V gene lookup returns CDR1 LGHDT and CDR2 YNNKEL (reference sequence). The ends were cut back, 0 bases at V and 7 bases at J, with 13 bases in the middle. The CDR3 has 15 residues. The CDR3 spells CASSQDVSGVNEQFF. The CDR3 DNA reads as TGTGCCAGCAGCCAAGATGTCTCGGGAGTGAATGAGCAGTTCTTC.

This clonotype has a handful of counts. The CDR3 sequence: CASSGQKNTGELFF. Written as DNA, the CDR3 is TGCGCCAGCAGCGGACAGAAAAACACCGGGGAGCTGTTTTTT. This chain connects TRBV4-1 to TRBJ2-2; the D gene is possibly TRBD1 (6 bases). V lost 5 bases and J lost 2, with 9 bases in between. The germline CDR1 and CDR2 sequences are MGHRA and YSYEKL. CDR3 length equals 14 residues.

This clonotype was detected only a few times. CDR3 DNA sequence: TGCGCCAGCAGTTCAGGCCGGGACAGGGAACCCTACGAGCAGTACTTC. Its translation: CASSSGRDREPYEQYF. V is TRBV10-1 and J is TRBJ2-7; 9 nucleotides line up with TRBD1. J lost 2 bases, V lost 5 bases, and 10 bases had no gene match. The CDR3 consists of 16 residues. Germline assignment: CDR1 WNHNN and CDR2 SYGVQD (reference sequence).